The rows below give T cell receptor beta chains drawn from one sample of a study of T cell repertoires in ileal Crohn's disease. Only in-frame clones appear in the TCRdb table, and some are missing; sequencing was by immunoSEQ multiplex PCR. This table has some 15,000 clones, roughly three fifths appearing once. Material: ileal tissue. The receptors here all came from an adult with Crohn's disease. The CDR3 runs from the conserved cysteine through the conserved F or W. Each record gives: CDR3 protein, CDR3 DNA, J gene, D gene, V gene, clone size. D genes are given only for firm matches. Only part of the rows carry a size: once, few, many, or a class if the clone is expanded.

CDR3 protein: CASSERGPGGRTEAFF
CDR3 DNA: TGTGCCAGCAGTGAACGGGGGCCAGGGGGCCGGACTGAAGCTTTCTTT
J gene: TRBJ1-1
D gene: TRBD1
V gene: TRBV2
clone size: -

CDR3 protein: CATRLATYNEQFF
CDR3 DNA: TGTGCCACGAGGCTGGCTACCTACAATGAGCAGTTCTTC
J gene: TRBJ2-1
D gene: -
V gene: TRBV15
clone size: -

CDR3 protein: CASRRGGAVNTEAFF
CDR3 DNA: TGTGCCAGCAGGAGAGGGGGGGCCGTCAACACTGAAGCTTTCTTT
J gene: TRBJ1-1
D gene: -
V gene: TRBV6-1
clone size: -

CDR3 protein: CTSSQDRRREITYEQYF
CDR3 DNA: TGCACCAGCAGCCAAGACCGGCGGCGGGAGATAACCTACGAGCAGTACTTC
J gene: TRBJ2-7
D gene: -
V gene: TRBV1
clone size: -

CDR3 protein: CASSTAERNQPQHF
CDR3 DNA: TGTGCCAGCAGCACCGCAGAGAGGAATCAGCCCCAGCATTTT
J gene: TRBJ1-5
D gene: -
V gene: TRBV7-9
clone size: -

CDR3 protein: CASSDGEDAPDTQYF
CDR3 DNA: TGTGCCAGCAGTGACGGTGAAGATGCGCCAGATACGCAGTATTTT
J gene: TRBJ2-3
D gene: -
V gene: TRBV6-4
clone size: few

CDR3 protein: CASSSRLDGTTQYF
CDR3 DNA: TGCGCCAGCAGCTCTCGACTAGACGGTACGACCCAGTACTTC
J gene: TRBJ2-5
D gene: -
V gene: TRBV5-1
clone size: -

CDR3 protein: CASSDGQPYEQYF
CDR3 DNA: TGCGCCAGCAGTGATGGACAGCCCTACGAGCAGTACTTC
J gene: TRBJ2-7
D gene: -
V gene: TRBV10-2
clone size: -

CDR3 protein: CASIADRLSNQPQHF
CDR3 DNA: TGTGCCAGCATCGCGGACAGGTTGAGCAATCAGCCCCAGCATTTT
J gene: TRBJ1-5
D gene: TRBD1
V gene: TRBV2
clone size: -

CDR3 protein: CASSDKLRHVRNTEAFF
CDR3 DNA: TGTGCCAGCAGTGACAAACTTCGACATGTGAGGAACACTGAAGCTTTCTTT
J gene: TRBJ1-1
D gene: -
V gene: TRBV6-4
clone size: once

CDR3 protein: CVGRRLNTEAFF
CDR3 DNA: TGTGTTGGAAGGAGGTTGAACACTGAAGCTTTCTTT
J gene: TRBJ1-1
D gene: -
V gene: TRBV30
clone size: -

CDR3 protein: CATSRTTGNTEAFF
CDR3 DNA: TGTGCCACCAGCAGGACCACAGGGAACACTGAAGCTTTCTTT
J gene: TRBJ1-1
D gene: -
V gene: TRBV15
clone size: -

CDR3 protein: CSVRGPSGTYEQYF
CDR3 DNA: TGCAGCGTCCGAGGCCCTAGCGGTACCTACGAGCAGTACTTC
J gene: TRBJ2-7
D gene: TRBD2
V gene: TRBV29-1
clone size: few

CDR3 protein: CASSSGTSGRAVYNEQFF
CDR3 DNA: TGCGCCAGCAGCTCCGGGACTAGCGGGAGGGCCGTTTACAATGAGCAGTTCTTC
J gene: TRBJ2-1
D gene: TRBD2
V gene: TRBV5-1
clone size: -

CDR3 protein: CASSGVRGAGQYF
CDR3 DNA: TGTGCCAGCAGTGGTGTTCGGGGGGCTGGGCAGTACTTC
J gene: TRBJ2-7
D gene: -
V gene: TRBV2
clone size: -

CDR3 protein: CATSSQIGGGETQYF
CDR3 DNA: TGTGCCACCAGCTCCCAGATAGGGGGTGGAGAGACCCAGTACTTC
J gene: TRBJ2-5
D gene: -
V gene: TRBV15
clone size: once

CDR3 protein: CASSPLAGGSYGQYF
CDR3 DNA: TGTGCCAGCAGTCCCCTAGCGGGAGGATCCTACGGGCAGTACTTC
J gene: TRBJ2-7
D gene: TRBD2
V gene: TRBV27
clone size: -

CDR3 protein: CASKGSYQETQYF
CDR3 DNA: TGTGCCAGCAAGGGGTCGTACCAAGAGACCCAGTACTTC
J gene: TRBJ2-5
D gene: -
V gene: TRBV6-1
clone size: once

CDR3 protein: CASSEVRGTNTGELFF
CDR3 DNA: TGTGCCAGCAGTGAGGTACGGGGGACGAACACCGGGGAGCTGTTTTTT
J gene: TRBJ2-2
D gene: -
V gene: TRBV6-1
clone size: -

CDR3 protein: CASSRGGGSYNEQFF
CDR3 DNA: TGTGCCAGCAGCCGAGGGGGGGGCTCCTACAATGAGCAGTTCTTC
J gene: TRBJ2-1
D gene: -
V gene: TRBV13
clone size: -